Listed below are T cell receptor beta chains from one sample, sequenced in a study of blood T cell repertoires in COVID-19. TCRdb's table, derived via immunoSEQ multiplex PCR, lists solely in-frame clones and lacks some. The repertoire holds 40,000 to 45,000 clones, with roughly 92% as singletons. The sample was peripheral blood. The receptors derive from a middle-aged man with active COVID-19. The CDR3 runs from the conserved cysteine through the conserved F or W. Each record gives: D gene, V gene, J gene, clone size, CDR3 length, CDR3 DNA, CDR3 protein. The D gene is left open where the match is weak. Clone size is given for some rows only: seen once, a few or many times, or a class if the clone is expanded.

TRBD1	TRBV19	TRBJ1-1	.	19	TGTGCCAGTAGTATGCGGTCTAACCGGGACAGGGTGGGGGTTAGTGAAGCTTTCTTT	CASSMRSNRDRVGVSEAFF
TRBD1	TRBV18	TRBJ1-6	.	17	TGTGCCAGCTCACCGAACAGGGGAAGATCCTATAATTCACCCCTCCACTTT	CASSPNRGRSYNSPLHF
.	TRBV28	TRBJ2-5	once	14	TGTGCCAGCAGTTCCCCCTCGTCTGAAGAGACCCAGTACTTC	CASSSPSSEETQYF
.	TRBV5-6	TRBJ2-1	.	13	TGTGCCAGCAGCTCACAGGGTGTTGATGAGCAGTTCTTC	CASSSQGVDEQFF
.	TRBV28	TRBJ1-1	.	17	TGTGCCAGCAGTAGCCCCGGGTATGGGGGCGGGAACACTGAAGCTTTCTTT	CASSSPGYGGGNTEAFF
.	TRBV6-2/TRBV6-3	TRBJ1-4	.	14	TGTGCCAGCAGTCGCGCTACCACGGTGGAAAAACTGTTTTTT	CASSRATTVEKLFF
.	TRBV30	TRBJ2-7	once	14	TGTGCCTGGAGCAACGGGGTGGACGGGGACGAGCAGTACTTC	CAWSNGVDGDEQYF
.	TRBV2	TRBJ2-2	.	15	TGTGCCAGCTCCCTCCTTTTTGCGAACACCGGGGAGCTGTTTTTT	CASSLLFANTGELFF
TRBD2	TRBV6-5	TRBJ2-1	.	15	TGTGCCAGCAGCCGGGCTAGCGGAGCTTACAATGAGCAGTTCTTC	CASSRASGAYNEQFF
TRBD1	TRBV6-6	TRBJ2-7	.	15	TGTGCCAGCATATCAATGGACAGGGGCTCCTACGAGCAGTACTTC	CASISMDRGSYEQYF
.	TRBV19	TRBJ2-1	.	17	TGTGCCAGTAGTATGGGTCCCCAGGGGCGCCAACACAATGAGCAGTTCTTC	CASSMGPQGRQHNEQFF
TRBD1	TRBV19	TRBJ2-7	.	16	TGTGCCAGTAGTGCCCCCGGGACAGGGGCATCCTACGAGCAGTACTTC	CASSAPGTGASYEQYF
TRBD1	TRBV28	TRBJ1-3	.	15	TGTGCCACCCTTCCCCACGACAGGGGGTTAAACACCATATATTTT	CATLPHDRGLNTIYF
.	TRBV24-1	TRBJ2-6	.	15	TGTGCCACCAGTGATACAGGGTCGGGGGCCAACGTCCTGACTTTC	CATSDTGSGANVLTF
.	TRBV10-1	TRBJ2-5	.	15	TGCGCCAGCAGTTCGGACTCACGGGTCGGGGAGACCCAGTACTTC	CASSSDSRVGETQYF
.	TRBV5-1	TRBJ2-4	.	14	TGCGCCAGCAGCGTCCCACAGACACCAAACATTCAGTACTTC	CASSVPQTPNIQYF
TRBD1	TRBV6-6	TRBJ1-1	.	15	TGTGCCAGCAGTTCGAGGGACAGGCAGAACACTGAAGCTTTCTTT	CASSSRDRQNTEAFF
.	TRBV5-5	TRBJ2-5	.	12	TGTGCCAGCAGCACGCCCGGGTCGGCCCAGTACTTC	CASSTPGSAQYF
TRBD2	TRBV7-2	TRBJ2-1	.	16	TGTGCCAGCAGCTCCCCCTGGATAGCGGGTAACAATGAGCAGTTCTTC	CASSSPWIAGNNEQFF
TRBD2	TRBV30	TRBJ2-1	.	15	TGTGCCTGGAGTCCGACTAGCGGAAGATACAATGAGCAGTTCTTC	CAWSPTSGRYNEQFF
.	TRBV5-1	TRBJ1-3	.	16	TGCGCCAGCAGCTTGGTTGGGAGGCAAGAAGGAAACACCATATATTTT	CASSLVGRQEGNTIYF
TRBD1	TRBV6-5	TRBJ1-1	.	16	TGTGCCAGCAGTTACTCCGGGACAGGGACGAAAACTGAAGCTTTCTTT	CASSYSGTGTKTEAFF
.	TRBV5-1	TRBJ2-3	once	15	TGCGCCAGCAGCTTTAGCAGCGGTAGCACAGATACGCAGTATTTT	CASSFSSGSTDTQYF
.	TRBV27	TRBJ2-1	few	13	TGTGCCAGCAGGTCGGACTATAGGGATGAGCAGTTCTTC	CASRSDYRDEQFF
.	TRBV10-1	TRBJ2-5	.	13	TGCGCCAGCAGTGGAGGGAACCGGGAGACCCAGTACTTC	CASSGGNRETQYF
TRBD1	TRBV5-1	TRBJ1-6	.	13	TGCGCCAGCAGCTTGGGGACAGGGGATTTTCTCCACTTT	CASSLGTGDFLHF
TRBD2	TRBV9	TRBJ2-1	.	16	TGTGCCAGCAGCCCTCAGAGGGAGGGACTATCTGGTGAGCAGTTCTTC	CASSPQREGLSGEQFF
.	TRBV12-3/TRBV12-4	TRBJ2-5	.	12	TGTGCCAGCAAGGGCAGGGGAGAGACCCAGTACTTC	CASKGRGETQYF
.	TRBV28	TRBJ2-2	.	16	TGTGCCAGCAGTTTGAGCAGGGGCGGCCACACCGGGGAGCTGTTTTTT	CASSLSRGGHTGELFF
TRBD2	TRBV6-5	TRBJ2-1	.	16	TGTGCCAGCAGTTACTACACTAGCGGGAGTAGGTATGAGCAGTTCTTC	CASSYYTSGSRYEQFF
.	TRBV5-1	TRBJ2-2	.	15	TGCGCCAGCAGCTTAGCGACTGCGAACACCGGGGAGCTGTTTTTT	CASSLATANTGELFF
.	TRBV6-1	TRBJ1-2	.	14	TGTGCCAGCAGTGAAGCGCTGTCCGAGGAAGGCTACACCTTC	CASSEALSEEGYTF
TRBD1	TRBV15	TRBJ2-5	.	15	TGTGCCACCAGCAGAGATCAGGGGGTACAAGAGACCCAGTACTTC	CATSRDQGVQETQYF
TRBD1	TRBV28	TRBJ1-2	.	15	TGTGCCAGCAGTCTCCTGGATCGACAGGGAAGAGGCTACACCTTC	CASSLLDRQGRGYTF
.	TRBV5-1	TRBJ2-3	.	12	TGCGCCAGCATGGAGGGGGCTGATACGCAGTATTTT	CASMEGADTQYF
TRBD2	TRBV7-8	TRBJ2-1	.	16	TGTGCCAGCAGACAATTTAGCGGGGGGTTCGACAATGAGCAGTTCTTC	CASRQFSGGFDNEQFF
TRBD2	TRBV5-4	TRBJ2-2	.	17	TGTGCCAGCAGCTTGTCGACAGGACTAGCGGGTACCGGGGAGCTGTTTTTT	CASSLSTGLAGTGELFF
.	TRBV9	TRBJ2-7	.	15	TGTGCCAGCAGCGTAAAGGTGGGAGGCCCTTTGGAGCAGTACTTC	CASSVKVGGPLEQYF
.	TRBV28	TRBJ1-1	.	14	TGTGCCAGCACCCGTGGAGGGACGGGCACTGAAGCTTTCTTT	CASTRGGTGTEAFF
TRBD2	TRBV9	TRBJ2-3	once	15	TGTGCCAGCAGCGTAGTGGCGGGAGTCACAGATACGCAGTATTTT	CASSVVAGVTDTQYF
.	TRBV30	TRBJ1-4	.	14	TGTGCCAGCCCCGGGACAACAACTAATGAAAAACTGTTTTTT	CASPGTTTNEKLFF
.	TRBV5-1	TRBJ1-3	.	16	TGCGCCAGCAGCTTGGCAGGGGAGATCTCTGGAAACACCATATATTTT	CASSLAGEISGNTIYF
.	TRBV28	TRBJ1-6	.	16	TGTGCCAGCAGTGAGGCAGCGAGCTCCTATAATTCACCCCTCCACTTT	CASSEAASSYNSPLHF